A selection of T cell receptor beta chains follows, all from one sample in a study of post-analysis software for immune sequencing data. TCRdb fed the PCR reads into MiXCR, producing one record per CDR3 protein. This table holds a few hundred thousand distinct CDR3 sequences, nearly 45% found once. Source material: blood. These receptors came from a girl aged 5-17 years with multiple sclerosis. Both conserved end residues are part of each CDR3. A D gene is named only where the DNA matches it firmly. Size is stated for part of the rows, as once, few or many counts, or as a class when the clone is expanded.

clone_size,j_call,v_call,d_call,cdr3_aa,cdr3_nt
NA,TRBJ1-4,TRBV20-1,NA,CSARQGSNKKLFF,TGCAGTGCTAGACAGGGGTCGAATAAAAAACTGTTTTTT
few,TRBJ2-3,TRBV15,TRBD2,CATSRGPLALSTDTQYF,TGTGCCACCAGCAGAGGGCCACTAGCGCTTAGCACAGATACGCAGTATTTT
NA,TRBJ2-7,TRBV7-2,NA,CASSLRGGSTYEQYF,TGTGCCAGCAGCTTAAGAGGCGGCTCAACCTACGAGCAGTACTTC
few,TRBJ2-1,TRBV27,NA,CASSSATHSDEQFF,TGTGCCAGCAGTTCTGCGACACACTCCGATGAGCAGTTCTTC
NA,TRBJ2-1,TRBV12-3/TRBV12-4,TRBD1,CASSPTGGAYNEQFF,TGTGCCAGCAGCCCGACAGGGGGCGCGTACAATGAGCAGTTCTTC
once,TRBJ1-1,TRBV20-1,NA,CSARSNTEAFF,TGCAGTGCTAGGTCTAACACTGAAGCTTTCTTT
few,TRBJ2-5,TRBV28,NA,CASIGESRKGGETQYF,TGTGCCAGCATCGGGGAGAGCAGGAAGGGGGGAGAGACCCAGTACTTC
NA,TRBJ1-5,TRBV6-6,NA,CASSYSREQPQHF,TGTGCCAGCAGTTACTCTCGGGAGCAGCCCCAGCATTTT
few,TRBJ2-7,TRBV2,TRBD2,CASSDPREGHEQYF,TGTGCCAGCAGTGACCCCAGGGAGGGACACGAGCAGTACTTC
NA,TRBJ1-5,TRBV20-1,NA,CSAGWGNQPQHF,TGCAGTGCTGGATGGGGCAATCAGCCCCAGCATTTT
once,TRBJ2-3,TRBV9,NA,CASSEDPIVTDTQYF,TGTGCCAGCAGCGAGGATCCAATCGTTACAGATACGCAGTATTTT
many,TRBJ2-7,TRBV5-1,TRBD2,CASSFYGRNNYEQYF,TGCGCCAGCAGCTTTTACGGGAGGAACAACTACGAGCAGTACTTC
NA,TRBJ2-3,TRBV6-4,NA,CASSDSRDSLTDTQYF,TGTGCCAGCAGTGACTCGAGGGACTCGCTCACAGATACGCAGTATTTT
NA,TRBJ2-3,TRBV2,NA,CASSNTRDTQYF,TGTGCCAGCAGTAACACCAGGGATACGCAGTATTTT
few,TRBJ1-6,TRBV11-2,NA,CASSQERGSPLHF,TGTGCCAGCAGCCAGGAACGGGGTAGTCCCCTCCACTTT
few,TRBJ2-1,TRBV7-3,TRBD2,CASSSGREGGFNEQFF,TGTGCCAGCAGCTCGGGGCGGGAGGGAGGTTTCAATGAGCAGTTCTTC
NA,TRBJ2-7,TRBV12-3/TRBV12-4,NA,CASSLSSHYEQYF,TGTGCCAGCAGTTTGAGCAGTCACTACGAGCAGTACTTC
few,TRBJ2-1,TRBV20-1,NA,CSAPGSSYNEQFF,TGCAGTGCTCCGGGCAGCTCCTACAATGAGCAGTTCTTC
few,TRBJ2-7,TRBV3-1,NA,CASSQVAASYEQYF,TGTGCCAGCAGCCAAGTCGCGGCCTCCTACGAGCAGTACTTC
few,TRBJ2-3,TRBV12-3/TRBV12-4,TRBD1,CASRPQGVITDTQYF,TGTGCCAGCAGGCCCCAGGGGGTGATCACAGATACGCAGTATTTT
NA,TRBJ2-1,TRBV6-5,TRBD2,CASSFLAGKRVNEQFF,TGTGCCAGCAGTTTTCTAGCGGGAAAGAGGGTCAATGAGCAGTTCTTC
few,TRBJ1-1,TRBV6-6,NA,CASIDSGLEAFF,TGTGCCAGCATTGATTCAGGGTTGGAAGCTTTCTTT
few,TRBJ1-1,TRBV3-1,TRBD1,CASSQVDRDGEAFF,TGTGCCAGCAGCCAAGTGGACAGGGACGGTGAAGCTTTCTTT
NA,TRBJ2-1,TRBV24-1,TRBD2,CAASDPRGSGSSYNEQFF,TGTGCCGCCAGTGACCCCCGGGGGAGCGGGAGTTCCTACAATGAGCAGTTCTTC
NA,TRBJ1-5,TRBV5-8,TRBD1,CASSAGTVNNQPQHF,TGTGCCAGCAGCGCCGGGACAGTAAACAATCAGCCCCAGCATTTT
NA,TRBJ2-7,TRBV5-1,NA,CASSLGGQNYEQYF,TGCGCCAGCAGCTTGGGAGGTCAGAACTACGAGCAGTACTTC
NA,TRBJ1-5,TRBV5-1,TRBD1,CASSSTGGINQPQHF,TGCGCCAGCAGCTCGACAGGGGGCATCAATCAGCCCCAGCATTTT
few,TRBJ1-2,TRBV7-8,NA,CASSSSGRTGGYGYTF,TGTGCCAGCAGCTCCTCAGGGCGGACCGGGGGTTATGGCTACACTTTC
NA,TRBJ2-4,TRBV6-5,NA,CASRPGIAKNIQYF,TGTGCCAGTAGGCCCGGGATAGCCAAAAACATTCAGTACTTC
NA,TRBJ2-7,TRBV6-5,NA,CASSYSTKGLALPMEYF,TGTGCCAGCAGTTACTCTACTAAGGGCCTAGCTCTCCCGATGGAGTACTTC
NA,TRBJ1-2,TRBV27,NA,CASSHGAQANYGYTF,TGTGCCAGCAGTCACGGCGCGCAGGCTAACTATGGCTACACCTTC
few,TRBJ2-7,TRBV3-1,NA,CASSQASSYEQYF,TGTGCCAGCAGCCAAGCGTCCTCCTACGAGCAGTACTTC
NA,TRBJ2-7,TRBV20-1,NA,CSARESGQTVDLRLSYEQYF,TGCAGTGCTAGAGAAAGCGGACAAACGGTAGATCTTCGTCTCTCCTACGAGCAGTACTTC
NA,TRBJ2-7,TRBV20-1,TRBD1,CSVAGTGNYEQYF,TGCAGTGTCGCCGGGACAGGGAACTACGAGCAGTACTTC
NA,TRBJ2-7,TRBV20-1,TRBD1,CSARNRGITYEQYF,TGCAGTGCCCGAAACAGGGGTATCACCTACGAGCAGTACTTC
few,TRBJ2-7,TRBV7-6,NA,CASSPAGQGEQYF,TGTGCCAGCAGCCCAGCGGGCCAGGGGGAGCAGTACTTC
NA,TRBJ2-3,TRBV12-3/TRBV12-4,NA,CASSPLRGDTQYF,TGTGCCAGCAGTCCCCTCCGCGGAGATACGCAGTATTTT
NA,TRBJ1-5,TRBV7-2,NA,CASSHRGGVDQPQHF,TGTGCCAGCAGCCACCGTGGGGGGGTGGATCAGCCCCAGCATTTT
few,TRBJ1-1,TRBV29-1,NA,CSVSGLSNTEAFF,TGCAGCGTTAGCGGGCTTTCGAACACTGAAGCTTTCTTT
NA,TRBJ2-5,TRBV7-9,NA,CASSSGQRWETQYF,TGTGCCAGCAGCTCGGGCCAGAGATGGGAGACCCAGTACTTC
once,TRBJ1-6,TRBV9,NA,CASSVGFSGDSPLHF,TGTGCCAGCAGCGTAGGGTTTTCGGGGGATTCACCCCTCCACTTT
few,TRBJ2-7,TRBV29-1,NA,CSAVGGGLASYEQYF,TGCAGCGCTGTGGGGGGGGGCCTGGCCTCCTACGAGCAGTACTTC
NA,TRBJ1-1,TRBV4-1,NA,CASSLHSDTSNTEAFF,TGCGCCAGCAGCCTCCACTCGGACACCTCGAACACTGAAGCTTTCTTT
NA,TRBJ1-5,TRBV7-2,NA,CASSLVRSGGGQPQHF,TGTGCCAGCAGCTTAGTAAGAAGCGGGGGCGGTCAGCCCCAGCATTTT
few,TRBJ2-1,TRBV6-2/TRBV6-3,TRBD2,CASSSSGSIYEQFF,TGTGCCAGCAGTTCTAGCGGGAGTATATATGAGCAGTTCTTC
NA,TRBJ2-1,TRBV29-1,NA,CSVLPLAPVNNEQFF,TGCAGCGTCCTCCCTCTAGCGCCGGTGAACAATGAGCAGTTCTTC
NA,TRBJ2-7,TRBV29-1,TRBD2,CSVAIAGDPYEQYF,TGCAGCGTTGCAATTGCGGGAGACCCCTACGAGCAGTACTTC
NA,TRBJ2-7,TRBV14,TRBD2,CASRRREGRSYEQYF,TGTGCCAGCAGAAGGCGGGAGGGCCGATCCTACGAGCAGTACTTC
few,TRBJ2-3,TRBV3-1,NA,CASSPRSGPSTDTQYF,TGTGCCAGCAGCCCCCGGAGCGGGCCAAGCACAGATACGCAGTATTTT
many,TRBJ2-1,TRBV3-1,TRBD1,CASSRDRYNEQFF,TGTGCCAGCAGCCGGGACAGGTACAATGAGCAGTTCTTC
NA,TRBJ1-2,TRBV6-2/TRBV6-3,NA,CASSAFYGYTF,TGTGCCAGCAGTGCATTCTATGGCTACACCTTC
NA,TRBJ1-2,TRBV4-3,NA,CASSHAGRPTDGYTF,TGCGCCAGCAGCCATGCGGGACGACCGACGGATGGCTACACCTTC
few,TRBJ1-1,TRBV20-1,TRBD1,CSARETGTAFEAFF,TGCAGTGCTAGGGAGACCGGGACAGCGTTTGAAGCTTTCTTT
NA,TRBJ2-1,TRBV7-9,TRBD2,CASSLTSANEQFF,TGTGCCAGCAGCTTGACTAGCGCGAATGAGCAGTTCTTC
NA,TRBJ2-4,TRBV7-9,TRBD2,CASSLLAGGALAKNIQYF,TGTGCCAGCAGCTTACTAGCGGGAGGGGCTCTAGCCAAAAACATTCAGTACTTC